The clone carrying this TCR beta chain has more than one count but fewer than ten. Its matching antigen is unknown. This sample is drawn from a study of beta chain features in type 1 diabetes. Findings and caveats of the study: Equally in patients and controls, PCR might preferentially amplify shorter templates. More deletions and fewer insertions at VDJ junctions were found in patients with type 1 diabetes. All four CD4+ subsets of Type 1 diabetes patients contained TCRB CDR3s that were moderately but significantly shorter. Highly expressing activated T cells could be over-counted with a cDNA template.

V lost 2 bases to trimming and J lost 7 bases, with 21 bases between them. The CDR3 length is 16 residues. CDR1 SGHTA and CDR2 FQGTGA come from the germline V gene. Without exception, sorted populations had purity beyond 98%. Reverse transcription of all isolated RNA meant that expressed TCRB transcripts were sequenced. Clones were read by immunoSEQ multiplex PCR, and TCRdb kept only the in-frame ones, dropping some. The sample lists approximately 270,000 clones; approximately 15% were seen once. Sequenced sample: naive CD4+ T cells from blood. This chain joins TRBV7-3 and TRBJ2-7; TRBD1 is a possible D gene (6 bases). The receptor comes from a young man with type 1 diabetes. The CDR3 DNA is TGTGCCAGCAGCTTAGGATCCGGGACACTAATCCAGGAGCAGTACTTC. Translation gives CASSLGSGTLIQEQYF.